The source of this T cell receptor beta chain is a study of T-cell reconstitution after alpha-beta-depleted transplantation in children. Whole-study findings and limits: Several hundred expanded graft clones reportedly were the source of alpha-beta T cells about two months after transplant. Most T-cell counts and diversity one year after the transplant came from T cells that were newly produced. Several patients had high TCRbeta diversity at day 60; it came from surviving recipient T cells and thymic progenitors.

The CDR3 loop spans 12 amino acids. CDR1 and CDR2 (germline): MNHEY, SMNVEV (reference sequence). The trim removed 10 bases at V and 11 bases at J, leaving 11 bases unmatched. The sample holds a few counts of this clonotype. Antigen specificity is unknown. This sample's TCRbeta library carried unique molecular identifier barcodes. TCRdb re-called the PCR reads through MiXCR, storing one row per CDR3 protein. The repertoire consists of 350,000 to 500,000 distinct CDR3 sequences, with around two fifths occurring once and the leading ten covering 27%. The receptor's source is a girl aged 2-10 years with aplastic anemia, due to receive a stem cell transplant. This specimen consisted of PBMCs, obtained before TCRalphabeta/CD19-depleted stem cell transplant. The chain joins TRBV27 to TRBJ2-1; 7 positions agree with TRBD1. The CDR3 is CATPVGTEKQFF. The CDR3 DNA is TGTGCCACCCCCGTGGGGACAGAAAAGCAGTTCTTC.